The following is a T cell receptor (beta chain) sequence with its context. Its antigen is unknown. Naive CD8 isolation took CD45RO-negative cells positively selected for CCR7 and excluded terminally differentiated effector memory CD45RA+ cells. TCRdb's table, derived via immunoSEQ multiplex PCR, lists solely in-frame clones and lacks some. Of around 610,000 clones in the sample, roughly 96% were seen once. This sample is part of a study of shared clonotypes between healthy human individuals. The study's findings and limits: Several donors held about 5% of naive CD4 clonotypes in common. Clonotype sharing across donors was expected to vary with sequencing depth.

Germline V gene data show CDR1 as MNHEY and CDR2 as SMNVEV (reference sequence). Unmatched junction bases numbered 4, after V lost 6 bases and J lost 2 bases. The CDR3 spans 13 residues. The source of this sequence is a woman aged 25 to 45 in good health. The V call is TRBV27, the J call TRBJ2-7, with 7 bases lining up with TRBD2. The specimen sequenced was naive CD8+ T cells sorted from blood. CDR3 sequence: CASSQGTTYEQYF. DNA of the CDR3: TGTGCCAGCAGCCAAGGGACTACCTACGAGCAGTACTTC.